The present T cell receptor beta chain was sequenced within a study of tumor and adjacent non-tumor tissue in lung cancer listed by TCRdb under 2018. With respect to the entire study: By cancer type, the cohort comprised under 15 adenocarcinoma patients, a couple of squamous cell carcinoma patients and 1 small cell lung cancer patient. Ages among the roughly 15 patients ranged from roughly 31 to 76 years, there were 10 or so men and 5 women, and disease was at TNM stage I to III. Sequencing produced about 120,000,000 productive TCRbeta reads in total, an average of around 4.2 million reads per sample. Using bulk TCRbeta repertoires from roughly 14 lung cancer patients, the study set lung tumor tissue side by side with matched distant non-tumor lung tissue. TCRbeta CDR3 sequencing was performed on under 35 paired specimens, with one tumor sample and one normal lung sample collected per patient. Summary of the overall study and its limitations: Neither the sequencing platform nor unique molecular identifiers are mentioned in the methods. TCR diversity (inverse Simpson) was significantly higher in tumor than in normal lung tissue (roughly 390 vs 170, P = 0.0075, Mann-Whitney U test). The top 100 clones accounted for a significantly larger cumulative portion of the repertoire in normal lung than in tumor tissue. Because peripheral blood was not sequenced, the blood TCRbeta repertoires of the lung cancer patients in the study went unexamined. With only about 16 patients in the cohort, the authors noted that larger samples and more detailed clinical data are needed. Younger patients had significantly higher TCR diversity, and higher tumor TCR diversity was associated with shorter overall and disease-free survival.

With respect to this clonotype: It has no known antigen specificity. Its ends do not fully match the called genes, so a read error is possible.

The CDR3 has 12 amino acids, counting the end cysteine and phenylalanine. Solely the CDR3 DNA is kept, with 36 bases framed from the first base. RNA was isolated from bulk, unsorted tissue, and RNA quality was assessed with a NanoDrop ND-1000 and an Agilent 2100. The donors were newly diagnosed lung cancer patients admitted for thoracic surgery in China from August to November 2014 who had not received prior chemotherapy. The study excluded patients who had received radiotherapy or chemotherapy before or who had another cancer at the same time. Pieces of surgical tissue measuring about 1-2.2 cm3 were kept in RNAlater solution and stored at -80 degrees C until use. Library creation used multiplex PCR. TCRdb shows the sequencer as Illumina HiSeq 2500. TCRbeta libraries were constructed through three rounds of nested PCR with primers (Table S4) according to protocols modified from ARM-PCR. PCR products of 200-500 bp were gel-excised and purified with the QIAquick gel extraction kit before sequencing. The authors' pipeline ran thus. Trimmomatic was used to clean the reads, FLASH was used to merge the reads into complete CDR3 sequences, and MiTCR was used to assign the reads to V(D)J germline segments. VDJtools was used to compute clonal diversity as the inverse Simpson's index. A read counted as productive if the sequence was in-frame and lacked a premature stop codon. The public reads were reanalyzed by TCRdb: fastp trimming at Q25, MiXCR alignment, in-frame beta chains only. Records with the same CDR3 protein are collapsed into one entry carrying the most frequent genes and DNA. These V and J calls are TCRdb output, not the study's own analysis. This sample comprises 70,000 or so distinct CDR3 sequences, just under 60% of them detected only once. The leading ten clones occupy 20% of the sample.

The sequence was obtained from a man aged 50-59 years with non-small cell lung cancer. The material sequenced was lung tumor tissue. The rearranged chain carries TRBV6-7 and TRBJ1-5; possibly the D gene is TRBD1, per 6 matching bases. TRBV6-7 qualifies as an ORF whose function is uncertain. The CDR3 region has the sequence CASQTGNQPQYF. At the DNA level, the sequence is TGTGCCAGCCAAACAGGGAATCAGCCCCAGTACTTT.